Listed below are T cell receptor beta chains from one sample, sequenced in a study of shared clonotypes between healthy human individuals. The data were produced by immunoSEQ multiplex PCR, yet TCRdb's version contains in-frame clones alone and is incomplete. The sample has about 2,100,000 clones, 85% to 95% seen once. Sequencing was carried out using naive CD8+ T cells from PBMCs. The source is a man between 18 and 35 years old in good health. Some clones in this sample may be carry-over from other donors' samples. Each CDR3 is given with its conserved first and last residue. D genes are given only for firm matches. The size field is filled for only some rows; it gives once, few, many or a size class.

TRBJ1-5	.	TRBV27	.	CASNSPRFRGHREDQPQHF	TGTGCCAGCAACTCCCCCCGGTTTCGGGGACACAGGGAGGATCAGCCCCAGCATTTT
TRBJ2-1	.	TRBV7-9	.	CASSPGPLTYNEQFF	TGTGCCAGCAGCCCCGGGCCCCTAACCTACAATGAGCAGTTCTTC
TRBJ1-3	.	TRBV2	.	CASSERGRDSGNTIYF	TGTGCCAGCTCTGAAAGGGGACGGGACTCTGGAAACACCATATATTTT
TRBJ2-7	.	TRBV27	.	CASSLRSRAHYEQYF	TGTGCCAGCAGCCTCCGCTCCCGGGCCCACTACGAGCAGTACTTC
TRBJ1-1	TRBD1	TRBV7-9	few	CASSWTGVDTEAFF	TGTGCCAGCAGCTGGACAGGGGTTGACACTGAAGCTTTCTTT
TRBJ1-2	.	TRBV9	.	CASSVGERHYGYTF	TGTGCCAGCAGCGTAGGAGAGAGACACTATGGCTACACCTTC
TRBJ1-2	TRBD1	TRBV6-1	once	CASSETRQGADGYTF	TGTGCCAGCAGTGAGACAAGACAGGGGGCAGATGGCTACACCTTC
TRBJ1-2	.	TRBV14	few	CASSLYHRDFPGYTF	TGTGCCAGCAGCCTCTACCACCGGGACTTTCCTGGCTACACCTTC
TRBJ2-3	.	TRBV21-1	.	CASSNGDRLHFRALGTQYF	TGTGCCAGCAGCAACGGTGACAGACTACACTTTCGGGCCCTCGGTACGCAGTATTTT
TRBJ1-2	.	TRBV5-1	.	CASSLIGVNSYTF	TGCGCCAGCAGCTTGATAGGAGTTAATAGCTACACCTTC
TRBJ2-3	TRBD1	TRBV4-1	.	CASSHATGGLGDTQYF	TGCGCCAGCAGCCATGCTACAGGGGGTTTAGGAGATACGCAGTATTTT
TRBJ2-7	.	TRBV7-9	.	CASRPIDTYEQYF	TGTGCCAGCAGACCTATTGATACCTACGAGCAGTACTTC
TRBJ2-2	TRBD2	TRBV7-9	.	CASRTGTSATGELFF	TGTGCCAGCAGAACCGGGACTAGCGCTACCGGGGAGCTGTTTTTT
TRBJ1-5	TRBD1	TRBV25-1	.	CASSEGQGMYQPQHF	TGTGCCAGCAGTGAAGGACAGGGGATGTATCAGCCCCAGCATTTT
TRBJ1-5	.	TRBV4-1	.	CASSQVSGNQPQHF	TGCGCCAGCAGCCAAGTATCGGGGAACCAGCCCCAGCATTTT
TRBJ1-1	TRBD1	TRBV27	.	CASSFRQGAEAFF	TGTGCCAGCAGTTTCAGACAGGGGGCTGAAGCTTTCTTT
TRBJ1-1	.	TRBV15	.	CATSSDWSSTEAFF	TGTGCCACCAGCTCGGACTGGAGTTCCACTGAAGCTTTCTTT
TRBJ1-1	.	TRBV27	.	CASSLQLNTEAFF	TGTGCCAGCAGTCTCCAGCTGAACACTGAAGCTTTCTTT
TRBJ2-7	TRBD2	TRBV7-9	few	CASSRTSGSSYEQYF	TGTGCCAGCAGCCGAACTAGCGGGAGCTCCTACGAGCAGTACTTC
TRBJ2-3	TRBD1	TRBV14	.	CASSDWDSTDTQYF	TGTGCCAGCAGCGACTGGGACAGTACAGATACGCAGTATTTT
TRBJ2-1	.	TRBV13	.	CASMFGFNEQFF	TGTGCCAGCATGTTCGGCTTCAATGAGCAGTTCTTC
TRBJ2-2	.	TRBV29-1	.	CSILGGGNTGELFF	TGCAGCATCCTCGGGGGTGGGAACACCGGGGAGCTGTTTTTT
TRBJ2-5	TRBD2	TRBV9	.	CASSVGSGLMETQYF	TGTGCCAGCAGCGTAGGTAGCGGGCTGATGGAGACCCAGTACTTC
TRBJ1-4	TRBD1	TRBV4-3	once	CASSSGTGGGEKLFF	TGCGCCAGCAGCTCTGGGACAGGTGGGGGTGAAAAACTGTTTTTT
TRBJ2-1	TRBD2	TRBV7-9	.	CASSLGRRSGSPDEQFF	TGTGCCAGCAGCTTAGGTCGGCGGAGCGGGAGTCCGGATGAGCAGTTCTTC
TRBJ2-1	.	TRBV19	.	CASSMEGAYNEQFF	TGTGCCAGTAGTATGGAGGGGGCCTACAATGAGCAGTTCTTC
TRBJ2-3	.	TRBV7-3	.	CASSFLSAADTQYF	TGTGCCAGCAGCTTCTTATCCGCTGCAGATACGCAGTATTTT
TRBJ2-1	.	TRBV7-9	.	CASSPGGGQSSYNEQFF	TGTGCCAGCAGCCCTGGAGGGGGCCAAAGCTCCTACAATGAGCAGTTCTTC
TRBJ2-7	TRBD1	TRBV27	.	CASSTTGGYYYEQYF	TGTGCCAGCAGCACAACAGGGGGCTATTACTACGAGCAGTACTTC
TRBJ2-1	.	TRBV5-8	.	CASSHPTGSRSYNEQFF	TGTGCCAGCAGCCACCCGACGGGATCCCGTTCATACAATGAGCAGTTCTTC
TRBJ2-1	.	TRBV10-3	few	CAISTGGYNEQFF	TGTGCCATTTCGACAGGCGGGTACAATGAGCAGTTCTTC
TRBJ2-7	.	TRBV10-1	once	CASSGLRGYEQYF	TGCGCCAGCAGTGGACTGAGAGGCTACGAGCAGTACTTC
TRBJ1-1	.	TRBV7-9	.	CASSPWENTEAFF	TGTGCCAGCAGCCCGTGGGAGAACACTGAAGCTTTCTTT
TRBJ1-5	.	TRBV4-3	.	CASSQGQGGQPQHF	TGCGCCAGCAGCCAAGGGCAGGGTGGTCAGCCCCAGCATTTT
TRBJ1-1	TRBD1	TRBV5-1	.	CASSLAGTGSNTEAFF	TGCGCCAGCAGCTTGGCCGGGACAGGGAGTAACACTGAAGCTTTCTTT
TRBJ1-1	.	TRBV30	.	CAWTPTLSLGNTEAFF	TGTGCCTGGACTCCGACTCTTAGCCTTGGGAACACTGAAGCTTTCTTT
TRBJ1-4	.	TRBV5-5	.	CASSLGPGFNEKLFF	TGTGCCAGCAGCTTGGGTCCGGGGTTTAATGAAAAACTGTTTTTT
TRBJ2-7	TRBD1	TRBV30	.	CAWSAQQGINFYEQYF	TGTGCCTGGAGCGCACAACAGGGGATAAACTTCTACGAGCAGTACTTC
TRBJ2-7	TRBD1	TRBV6-5	.	CASSSGTVDEQYF	TGTGCCAGCAGCTCGGGGACAGTAGACGAGCAGTACTTC
TRBJ2-5	TRBD1	TRBV14	.	CASSQFQTGDRGQETQYF	TGTGCCAGCAGCCAATTCCAGACCGGGGACAGGGGACAAGAGACCCAGTACTTC
TRBJ2-7	TRBD2	TRBV13	.	CASSLAVAGVSEQYF	TGTGCCAGCAGCTTAGCAGTAGCGGGAGTCAGCGAGCAGTACTTC
TRBJ2-7	.	TRBV2	.	CASMGVKGEEYF	TGTGCCAGCATGGGGGTGAAGGGCGAAGAGTACTTC
TRBJ2-7	TRBD1	TRBV27	.	CASRQGGTYEQYF	TGTGCCAGTCGACAGGGGGGGACCTACGAGCAGTACTTC
TRBJ2-7	.	TRBV4-3	.	CASSLSQSGYEQYF	TGCGCCAGCAGCCTGAGTCAGAGTGGGTACGAGCAGTACTTC
TRBJ2-3	TRBD2	TRBV29-1	.	CSVVGGLLSDTQYF	TGCAGCGTGGTGGGAGGGTTGTTGTCAGATACGCAGTATTTT
TRBJ2-7	TRBD1	TRBV2	.	CASSWGQGPFYEQYF	TGTGCCAGCAGTTGGGGACAGGGACCATTCTACGAGCAGTACTTC
TRBJ2-7	.	TRBV10-3	.	CAIRTGSEQYF	TGTGCCATCAGGACAGGTTCCGAGCAGTACTTC
TRBJ1-5	.	TRBV13	.	CASSVGPDQPQHF	TGTGCCAGCAGCGTAGGGCCGGATCAGCCCCAGCATTTT